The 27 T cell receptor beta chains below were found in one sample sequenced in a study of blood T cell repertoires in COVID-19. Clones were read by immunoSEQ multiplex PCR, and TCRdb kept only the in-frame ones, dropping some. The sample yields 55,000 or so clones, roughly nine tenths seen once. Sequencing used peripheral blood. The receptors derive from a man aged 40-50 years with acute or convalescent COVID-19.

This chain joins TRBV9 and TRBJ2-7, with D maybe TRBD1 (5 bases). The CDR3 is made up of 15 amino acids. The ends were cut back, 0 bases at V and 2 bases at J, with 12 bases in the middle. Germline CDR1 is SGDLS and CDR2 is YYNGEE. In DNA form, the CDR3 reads TGTGCCAGCAGCGTAGGGGCAGGGTTAACCTACGAGCAGTACTTC. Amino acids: CASSVGAGLTYEQYF.

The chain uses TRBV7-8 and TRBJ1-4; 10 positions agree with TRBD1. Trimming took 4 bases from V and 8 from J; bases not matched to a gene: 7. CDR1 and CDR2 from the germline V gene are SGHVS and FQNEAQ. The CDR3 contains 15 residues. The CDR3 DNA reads TGTGCCAGCAGCTCTCCCGGGACAGGGGACGAAAAACTGTTTTTT. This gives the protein CASSSPGTGDEKLFF.

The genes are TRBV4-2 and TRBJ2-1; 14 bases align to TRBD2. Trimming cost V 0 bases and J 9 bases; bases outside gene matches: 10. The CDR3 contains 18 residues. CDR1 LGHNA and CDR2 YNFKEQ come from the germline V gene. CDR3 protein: CASSQDPGTSGRGGEQFF. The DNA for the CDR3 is TGTGCCAGCAGCCAAGACCCAGGGACTAGCGGGAGAGGGGGTGAGCAGTTCTTC.

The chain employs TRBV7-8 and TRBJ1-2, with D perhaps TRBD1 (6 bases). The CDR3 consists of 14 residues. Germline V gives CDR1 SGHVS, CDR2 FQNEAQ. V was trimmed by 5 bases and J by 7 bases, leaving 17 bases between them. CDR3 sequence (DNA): TGTGCCAGCAGCCGCCGGGGAGGGGGGGGTGGCTACACCTTC. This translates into CASSRRGGGGGYTF.

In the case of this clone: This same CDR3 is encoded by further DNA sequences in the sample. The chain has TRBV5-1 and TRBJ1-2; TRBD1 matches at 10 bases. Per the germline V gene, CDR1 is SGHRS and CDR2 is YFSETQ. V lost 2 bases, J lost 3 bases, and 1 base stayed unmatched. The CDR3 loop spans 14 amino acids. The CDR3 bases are TGCGCCAGCAGCTTTGGACAGGGGGACTATGGCTACACCTTC. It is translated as CASSFGQGDYGYTF. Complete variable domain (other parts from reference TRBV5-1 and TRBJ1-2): KAGVTQTPRYLIKTRGQQVTLSCSPISGHRSVSWYQQTPGQGLQFLFEYFSETQRNKGNFPGRFSGRQFSNSRSEMNVSTLELGDSALYLCASSFGQGDYGYTFGSGTRLTVV.

CDR3 sequence (DNA): TGTGCCAGCAGCCAAGGGACTGACGAGCAGTACTTC. Translating gives CASSQGTDEQYF. The chain employs TRBV4-2 and TRBJ2-7; possibly TRBD2 for D (5 bases). The CDR3 spans 12 residues. Germline V gene lookup returns CDR1 LGHNA and CDR2 YNFKEQ. The V gene lost 1 base and the J gene lost 5 bases, with 6 bases spanning the gap.

CDR3 in amino acids: CASSQTRTSGRDEQFF. CDR3 sequence (DNA): TGTGCCAGTAGTCAGACTCGGACTAGCGGGAGGGATGAGCAGTTCTTC. This chain joins TRBV19 and TRBJ2-1, with 15 bases matching TRBD2. The CDR3 has 16 residues. Trimming took 5 bases from V and 8 from J; bases not matched to a gene: 7. CDR1 and CDR2 from the germline V gene are LNHDA and SQIVND (reference sequence).

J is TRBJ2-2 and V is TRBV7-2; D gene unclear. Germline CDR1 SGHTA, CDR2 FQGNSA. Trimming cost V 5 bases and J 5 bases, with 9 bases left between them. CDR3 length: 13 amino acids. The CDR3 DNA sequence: TGTGCCAGCAGCCCGGGTAGGACCGGGGAGCTGTTTTTT. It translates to CASSPGRTGELFF.

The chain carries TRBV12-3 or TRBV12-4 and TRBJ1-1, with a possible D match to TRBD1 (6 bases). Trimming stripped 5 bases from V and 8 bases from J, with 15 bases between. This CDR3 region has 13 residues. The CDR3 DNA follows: TGTGCCAGCAGTCTGATCGAAGGGACAGAAGCTTTCTTT. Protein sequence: CASSLIEGTEAFF.

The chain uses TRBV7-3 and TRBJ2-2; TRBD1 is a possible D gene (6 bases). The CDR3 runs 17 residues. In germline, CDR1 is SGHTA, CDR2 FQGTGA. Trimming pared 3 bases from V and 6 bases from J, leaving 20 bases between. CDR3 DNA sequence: TGTGCCAGCAGCTTTAACAGGGTTGGGTATTTCTCCGGGGAGCTGTTTTTT. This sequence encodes CASSFNRVGYFSGELFF. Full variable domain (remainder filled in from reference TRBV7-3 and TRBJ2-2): GAGVSQTPSNKVTEKGKYVELRCDPISGHTALYWYRQSLGQGPEFLIYFQGTGAADDSGLPNDRFFAVRPEGSVSTLKIQRTERGDSAVYLCASSFNRVGYFSGELFFGEGSRLTVL.

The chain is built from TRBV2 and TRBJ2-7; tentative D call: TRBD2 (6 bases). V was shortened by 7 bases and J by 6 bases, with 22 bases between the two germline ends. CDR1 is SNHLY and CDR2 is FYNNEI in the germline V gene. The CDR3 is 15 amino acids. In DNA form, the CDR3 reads TGTGCCAGCAAACAGCATACTAGCTCCCCGGGCGAGCAGTACTTC. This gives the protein CASKQHTSSPGEQYF.

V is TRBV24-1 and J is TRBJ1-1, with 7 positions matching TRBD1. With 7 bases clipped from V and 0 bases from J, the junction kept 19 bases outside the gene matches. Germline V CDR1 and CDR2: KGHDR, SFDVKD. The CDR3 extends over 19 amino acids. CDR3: CATSYQSPGQRAVNTEAFF. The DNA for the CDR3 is TGTGCCACCAGCTATCAATCTCCGGGACAGAGGGCGGTGAACACTGAAGCTTTCTTT.

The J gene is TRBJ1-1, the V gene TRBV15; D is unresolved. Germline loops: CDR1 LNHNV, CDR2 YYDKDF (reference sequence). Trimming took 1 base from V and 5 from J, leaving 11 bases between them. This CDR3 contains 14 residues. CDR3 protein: CATSRGEAGTEAFF. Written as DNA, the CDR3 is TGTGCCACCAGCAGAGGGGAAGCGGGGACTGAAGCTTTCTTT.

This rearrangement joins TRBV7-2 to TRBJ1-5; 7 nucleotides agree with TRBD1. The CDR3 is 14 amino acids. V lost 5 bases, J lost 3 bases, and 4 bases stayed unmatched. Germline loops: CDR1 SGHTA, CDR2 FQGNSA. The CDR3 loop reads CASSITGANQPQHF. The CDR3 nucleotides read TGTGCCAGCAGCATAACAGGGGCCAATCAGCCCCAGCATTTT.

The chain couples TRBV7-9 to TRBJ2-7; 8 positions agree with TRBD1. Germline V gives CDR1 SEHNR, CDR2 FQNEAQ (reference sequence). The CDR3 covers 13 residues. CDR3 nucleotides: TGTGTCACAGGGGGTGGCGACATCTACGAGCAGTACTTC. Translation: CVTGGGDIYEQYF.

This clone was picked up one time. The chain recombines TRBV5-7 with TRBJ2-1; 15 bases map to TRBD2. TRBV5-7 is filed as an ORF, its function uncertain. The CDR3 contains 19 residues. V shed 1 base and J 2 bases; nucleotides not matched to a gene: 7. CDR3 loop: CASSLCGTSGRRAYNEQFF. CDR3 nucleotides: TGTGCCAGCAGCTTGTGTGGGACTAGCGGGAGGAGGGCCTACAATGAGCAGTTCTTC.

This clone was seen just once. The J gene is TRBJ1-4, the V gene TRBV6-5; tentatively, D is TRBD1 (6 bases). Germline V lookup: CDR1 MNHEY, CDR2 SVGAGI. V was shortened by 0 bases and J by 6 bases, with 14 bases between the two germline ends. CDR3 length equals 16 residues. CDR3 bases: TGTGCCAGCAGTTACTCGAAGTGGGCAGGGGATGAAAAACTGTTTTTT. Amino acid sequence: CASSYSKWAGDEKLFF.

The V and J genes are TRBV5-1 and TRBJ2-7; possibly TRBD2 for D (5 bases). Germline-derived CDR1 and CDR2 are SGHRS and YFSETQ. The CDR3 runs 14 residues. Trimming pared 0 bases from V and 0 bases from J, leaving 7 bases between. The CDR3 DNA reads TGCGCCAGCAGCTTGGGGAGCGGCTCCTACGAGCAGTACTTC. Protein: CASSLGSGSYEQYF. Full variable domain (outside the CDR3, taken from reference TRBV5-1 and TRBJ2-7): KAGVTQTPRYLIKTRGQQVTLSCSPISGHRSVSWYQQTPGQGLQFLFEYFSETQRNKGNFPGRFSGRQFSNSRSEMNVSTLELGDSALYLCASSLGSGSYEQYFGPGTRLTVT.

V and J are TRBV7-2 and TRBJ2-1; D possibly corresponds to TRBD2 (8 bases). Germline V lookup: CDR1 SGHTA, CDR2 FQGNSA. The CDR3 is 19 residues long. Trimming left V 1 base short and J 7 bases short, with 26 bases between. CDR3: CASSLERSPGLGGGNEQFF. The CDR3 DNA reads TGTGCCAGCAGCTTAGAAAGGAGTCCGGGACTAGGGGGCGGAAATGAGCAGTTCTTC.

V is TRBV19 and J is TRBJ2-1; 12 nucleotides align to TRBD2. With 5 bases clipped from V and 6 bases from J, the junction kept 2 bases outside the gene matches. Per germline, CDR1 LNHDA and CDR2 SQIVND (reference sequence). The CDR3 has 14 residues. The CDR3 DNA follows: TGTGCCAGTAGTTCGACTAGCGGGAGCAATGAGCAGTTCTTC. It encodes CASSSTSGSNEQFF.

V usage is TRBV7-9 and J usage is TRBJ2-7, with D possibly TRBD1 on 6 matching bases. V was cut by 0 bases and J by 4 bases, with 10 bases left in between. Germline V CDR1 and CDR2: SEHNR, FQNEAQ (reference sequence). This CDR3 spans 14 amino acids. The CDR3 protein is CASSLAGGEYEQYF. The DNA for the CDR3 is TGTGCCAGCAGCTTAGCTGGGGGCGAGTACGAGCAGTACTTC.

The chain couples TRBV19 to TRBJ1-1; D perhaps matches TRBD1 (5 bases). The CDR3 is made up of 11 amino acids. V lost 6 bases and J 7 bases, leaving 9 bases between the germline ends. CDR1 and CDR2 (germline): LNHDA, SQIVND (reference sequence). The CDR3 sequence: CASRYQGEAFF. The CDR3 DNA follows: TGTGCCAGTAGGTATCAGGGTGAAGCTTTCTTT. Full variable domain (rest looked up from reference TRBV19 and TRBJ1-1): DGGITQSPKYLFRKEGQNVTLSCEQNLNHDAMYWYRQDPGQGLRLIYYSQIVNDFQKGDIAEGYSVSREKKESFPLTVTSAQKNPTAFYLCASRYQGEAFFGQGTRLTVV.

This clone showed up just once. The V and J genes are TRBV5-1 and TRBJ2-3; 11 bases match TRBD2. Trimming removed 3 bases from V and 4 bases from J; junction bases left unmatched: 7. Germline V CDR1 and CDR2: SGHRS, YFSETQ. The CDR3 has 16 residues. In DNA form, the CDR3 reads TGCGCCAGCAGCTCCGGTACTAGCGGGAGTGCAGATACGCAGTATTTT. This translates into CASSSGTSGSADTQYF.

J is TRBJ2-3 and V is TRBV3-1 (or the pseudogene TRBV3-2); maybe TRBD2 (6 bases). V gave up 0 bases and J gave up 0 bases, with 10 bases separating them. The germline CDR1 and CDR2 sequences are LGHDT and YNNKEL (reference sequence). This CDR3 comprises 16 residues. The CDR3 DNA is TGTGCCAGCAGCCAAGATATTAGCGGCAGCACAGATACGCAGTATTTT. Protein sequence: CASSQDISGSTDTQYF.

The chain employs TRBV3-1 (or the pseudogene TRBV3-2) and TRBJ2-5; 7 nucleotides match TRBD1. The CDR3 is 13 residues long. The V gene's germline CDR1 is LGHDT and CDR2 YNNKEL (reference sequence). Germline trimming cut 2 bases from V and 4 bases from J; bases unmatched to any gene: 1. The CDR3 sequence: CASSQNRGETQYF. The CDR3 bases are TGTGCCAGCAGCCAAAACAGGGGAGAGACCCAGTACTTC.

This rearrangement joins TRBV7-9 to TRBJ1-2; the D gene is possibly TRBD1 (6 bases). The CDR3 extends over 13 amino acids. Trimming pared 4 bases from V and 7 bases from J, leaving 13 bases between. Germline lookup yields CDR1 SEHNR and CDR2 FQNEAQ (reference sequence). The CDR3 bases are TGTGCCAGCAGCTGGGAAGGGGGTCTTGGCTACACCTTC. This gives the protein CASSWEGGLGYTF.

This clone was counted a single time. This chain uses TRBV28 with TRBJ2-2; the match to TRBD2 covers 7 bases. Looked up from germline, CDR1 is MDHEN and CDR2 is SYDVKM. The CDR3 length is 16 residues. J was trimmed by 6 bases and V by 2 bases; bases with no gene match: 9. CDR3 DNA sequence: TGTGCCAGCAGTTTAGGCGGGAGCAGGCGGGCCGGGGAGCTGTTTTTT. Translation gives CASSLGGSRRAGELFF.